The source of this T cell receptor beta chain is a study of blood T cell repertoires in COVID-19 (dated by TCRdb to 2018 to 2021). Notes on the research overall: The collaborator samples originated in the United States, Italy and Spain and spanned the acute and convalescent phases of COVID-19. The prospective study material was composed of cDNA or gDNA derived from T cells, B-cell-depleted T cells, or PBMCs. Subjects who had been exposed to COVID-19, were actively infected with it, or had recovered from it provided the deeply sampled blood TCRbeta repertoires that made up the dataset. The repertoires were released in a freely available public database intended as a resource for research on the immune response to SARS-CoV-2. The samples were drawn from two sources: the first 160 participants of the ongoing ImmuneRACE study, and 1,200 or so subjects contributed by 6 global collaborators. Sample metadata almost always included a de-identified subject ID, COVID-19 status, age in years and sex. Where available, HLA class I and class II types were obtained from metadata supplied by the sample provider rather than from assay-based typing.

Including the terminal cysteine and phenylalanine, the CDR3 comprises 16 residues. Left in the record is the CDR3 DNA by itself, 48 bases read in frame from the first base. CDR1 and CDR2 are read off the germline V gene as MNHEY and SVGAGI. V drops 2 bases and J drops 2 bases, leaving 14 bases in between. On this clone itself: Its target antigen remains unknown. Nothing much larger sits one base from this clone, and base qualities are not available.

Here is what the overall study found, with its caveats: The amount of clinical and demographic metadata varied by source and participant and was provided uncurated.

Participants in the prospective study were enrolled through a virtual design, were aged roughly 18 to 100 years, and lived in about 25 United States geographic areas. In the prospective study, participants were assigned to cohorts based on the clinical history participants reported in a screening survey and a study questionnaire. Exposed participants had been in contact with someone with a PCR-confirmed or clinician-diagnosed COVID-19 case within 2 weeks of study entry. Mobile phlebotomists in the prospective study collected whole blood, serum and a nasopharyngeal or oropharyngeal swab from every participant. Participants in the prospective study had the option to provide additional blood draws and questionnaires over an approximately two-month period. Prospective study blood samples were shipped either frozen or at room temperature before DNA extraction. The immunoSEQ Assay, a bias-controlled multiplex PCR, was used to amplify TCRbeta CDR3 regions from genomic DNA. Per the authors' processing: Within the assay, amplification of reference gene primers was used to estimate how many nucleated cells each sample contained. To quantify the absolute abundance of each unique TCRbeta CDR3 rearrangement, sequence reads were collapsed and filtered. For each sample, productive Simpson clonality was calculated as the square root of Simpson's diversity index across productive rearrangements. The immuneACCESS repertoire file appears here via TCRdb, limited to in-frame rearrangements. These files lack a portion of the clones; in checked studies, under half of the deficit traces to unresolved V genes, and the cause of the others is not known. The V and J calls and the clone size are those of that table, but D and trimming were determined from the DNA. The sample includes 350,000 or so clones, with roughly 90% observed a single time. The ten largest clones capture over 0.9% of the sample.

The rearrangement combines TRBV6-5 with TRBJ2-3; the D gene is unclear. The specimen sequenced was PBMCs or T cells enriched from blood (not recorded which). This TCR was sampled from a woman in her thirties who had been exposed to COVID-19. The sequenced DNA is TGTGCCAGCAGTTACAATTATAACACCAACACAGATACGCAGTATTTT. This translates into CASSYNYNTNTDTQYF.